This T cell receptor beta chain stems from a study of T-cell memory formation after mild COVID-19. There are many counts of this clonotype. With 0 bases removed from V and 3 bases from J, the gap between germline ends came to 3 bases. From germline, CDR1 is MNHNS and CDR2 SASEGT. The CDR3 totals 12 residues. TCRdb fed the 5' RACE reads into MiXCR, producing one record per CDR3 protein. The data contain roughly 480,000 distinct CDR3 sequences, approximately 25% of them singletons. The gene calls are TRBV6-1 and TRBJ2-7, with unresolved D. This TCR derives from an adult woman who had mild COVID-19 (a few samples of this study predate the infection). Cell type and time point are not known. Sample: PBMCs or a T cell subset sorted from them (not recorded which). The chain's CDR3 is CASSEAGYEQYF. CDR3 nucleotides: TGTGCCAGCAGTGAAGCGGGCTACGAGCAGTACTTC.